These T cell receptor beta chains were read from a single sample in a study of Ad26.COV2.S vaccination and SARS-CoV-2 variants. Profiling relied on immunoSEQ multiplex PCR, and the TCRdb table lists in-frame clones only, not all of them. Of 180,000 or so clones listed, about 83% are singletons. Sequenced material: peripheral blood, taken after recovery from COVID-19. Source of these receptors: a human donor who had recovered from COVID-19. The CDR3 runs from the conserved cysteine through the conserved F or W. The D gene is left open where the match is weak. Clone size is shown for a subset of rows, as once, few, many or a class of expanded clone.

cdr3_nt: TGTGCCTGGAGGATCAGGGGCGGAATGAACACTGAAGCTTTCTTT; cdr3_aa: CAWRIRGGMNTEAFF; j_call: TRBJ1-1; v_call: TRBV30; clone_size: -; d_call: -
cdr3_nt: TGCGCCAGCAGCCCGGGACCGCTGGTCGGTGGCTACACCTTC; cdr3_aa: CASSPGPLVGGYTF; j_call: TRBJ1-2; v_call: TRBV5-1; clone_size: -; d_call: -
cdr3_nt: TGTGCCAGCAGCATGAACACTGAAGCTTTCTTT; cdr3_aa: CASSMNTEAFF; j_call: TRBJ1-1; v_call: TRBV12-3/TRBV12-4; clone_size: -; d_call: -
cdr3_nt: TGTGCCAGTAGAGGGCAGGGCAATGAAAAACTGTTTTTT; cdr3_aa: CASRGQGNEKLFF; j_call: TRBJ1-4; v_call: TRBV19; clone_size: -; d_call: -
cdr3_nt: TGCGCCAGCAGCTTGGCCACCGCTAGCGCAGATAACAATGAGCAGTTCTTC; cdr3_aa: CASSLATASADNNEQFF; j_call: TRBJ2-1; v_call: TRBV5-1; clone_size: -; d_call: -
cdr3_nt: TGTGCCAGCAGTGAATTTAAGTGGGCCCGGAATTCTTCACCCCTCCACTTT; cdr3_aa: CASSEFKWARNSSPLHF; j_call: TRBJ1-6; v_call: TRBV6-1; clone_size: -; d_call: -
cdr3_nt: TGTGCCAGCAGCCGCGACAGCCCTGGCCACAATCAGCCCCAGCATTTT; cdr3_aa: CASSRDSPGHNQPQHF; j_call: TRBJ1-5; v_call: TRBV6-4; clone_size: -; d_call: -
cdr3_nt: TGTGCCATCAGTGCCGGCGACAGGGAAGAAATTGAGCAGTTCTTC; cdr3_aa: CAISAGDREEIEQFF; j_call: TRBJ2-1; v_call: TRBV10-3; clone_size: -; d_call: TRBD1
cdr3_nt: TGTGCCAGCAGCGCCACAGGAAAGGTGAACTTC; cdr3_aa: CASSATGKVNF; j_call: TRBJ2-7; v_call: TRBV5-6; clone_size: -; d_call: -
cdr3_nt: TGTGCCAGCAGCTTAATGGGAGAGGCCGGGGAGCTGTTTTTT; cdr3_aa: CASSLMGEAGELFF; j_call: TRBJ2-2; v_call: TRBV7-6; clone_size: -; d_call: -
cdr3_nt: TGTGCCAGCAGCCCACCCACCGGGTATGAGCAGTACTTC; cdr3_aa: CASSPPTGYEQYF; j_call: TRBJ2-7; v_call: TRBV9; clone_size: -; d_call: -
cdr3_nt: TGTGCCAGCAGTTTTGACAGAGGCACAGATACGCAGTATTTT; cdr3_aa: CASSFDRGTDTQYF; j_call: TRBJ2-3; v_call: TRBV2; clone_size: -; d_call: -
cdr3_nt: TGTGCCAGCGCGATAGAGGACAGGACCAATTCACCCCTCCACTTT; cdr3_aa: CASAIEDRTNSPLHF; j_call: TRBJ1-6; v_call: TRBV6-5; clone_size: once; d_call: TRBD1
cdr3_nt: TGTGCCAGCAGCTCCCGGGTGGGCGGTTATGGCTACACCTTC; cdr3_aa: CASSSRVGGYGYTF; j_call: TRBJ1-2; v_call: TRBV7-2; clone_size: -; d_call: -
cdr3_nt: TGTGCCACCAGTGACGGGACTGTCTACAATGAGCAGTTCTTC; cdr3_aa: CATSDGTVYNEQFF; j_call: TRBJ2-1; v_call: TRBV24-1; clone_size: -; d_call: -
cdr3_nt: TGTGCCATCAGTGAGTCGGGCCGCAATACGCAGTATTTT; cdr3_aa: CAISESGRNTQYF; j_call: TRBJ2-3; v_call: TRBV10-3; clone_size: -; d_call: -